These 13 T cell receptor beta chains share one sample of origin, sequenced in a study of regulatory T cells in long-lasting Graves disease. The time point: persistent/refractory GD, antithyroid drugs over 5 years with positive TRAb. PBMC RNA served as the TCR library source. The TCR beta library used iRepertoire HTBI primers with Arm-PCR amplification of CDR3. TCRdb reprocessed the multiplex PCR reads via MiXCR and lists one record per CDR3 protein. The sample includes roughly 400,000 distinct CDR3 sequences, approximately 22% of them seen just once. The sample in question was peripheral blood mononuclear cells (PBMCs), obtained when the disease was refractory, from a patient treated with antithyroid drugs. The receptors stem from a female donor with Graves disease.

To note about this clonotype: This may arise from a read error, as a much more abundant clone is one base away. The V call is TRBV3-1, the J call TRBJ1-2; perhaps TRBD1 as D (6 bases). CDR3 size: 13 residues. Germline CDR1 is LGHDT and CDR2 is YNNKEL (reference sequence). This chain's CDR3 is CASSQNTGFGHTF. The CDR3 bases are TGTGCCAGCAGCCAAAACACAGGGTTTGGCCACACCTTC. Filled out from reference TRBV3-1 and TRBJ1-2, the complete variable domain reads DTAVSQTPKYLVTQMGNDKSIKCEQNLGHDTMYWYKQDSKKFLKIMFSYNNKELIINETVPNRFSPKSPDKAHLNLHINSLELGDSAVYFCASSQNTGFGHTFGSGTRLTVV.

As to this clonotype: One end of the junction is discordant with germline, which a read error may explain. CDR3 loop: CASSSPTGSDEQYF. CDR3 bases: TGTGCCAGCAGCTCACCGACAGGCTCCGACGAGCAGTACTTC. The chain joins TRBV7-9 to TRBJ2-7, with TRBD1 as a possible D gene (6 bases). This CDR3 has 14 residues. The germline V gene has CDR1 SEHNR and CDR2 FQNEAQ (reference sequence).

This chain connects TRBV2 to TRBJ2-1; a possible D gene is TRBD1 (6 bases). CDR3 length: 14 amino acids. Per the germline V gene, CDR1 is SNHLY and CDR2 is FYNNEI. V was cut by 6 bases and J by 5 bases, with 14 bases left in between. The CDR3 region has the DNA TGTGCCAGCAGATCTGTGGACAGAAACAATGAGCAGTTCTTC. Its translation: CASRSVDRNNEQFF.

This clonotype was observed many times. The chain has TRBV7-8 and TRBJ1-1; 8 bases are shared with TRBD1. This CDR3 has 15 residues. Germline V lookup: CDR1 SGHVS, CDR2 FQNEAQ. V trimming: 5 bases; J trimming: 4 bases; junction bases outside the gene matches: 9. The CDR3 is CASSTRTGSITEAFF. CDR3 DNA sequence: TGTGCCAGCAGCACCCGGACAGGGAGTATCACTGAAGCTTTCTTT.

Concerning this clonotype: Possible read error: a much larger clone is one base away. V usage is TRBV27 and J usage is TRBJ1-2, with D perhaps TRBD1 (6 bases). This CDR3 region has 12 residues. Germline V CDR1 and CDR2: MNHEY, SMNVEV (reference sequence). This CDR3 reads CGSSPTGSGYTF. The CDR3 nucleotides are TGTGGCAGCAGTCCTACAGGGTCTGGCTACACCTTC.

V usage is TRBV7-8 and J usage is TRBJ2-2; D not certain. Germline lookup yields CDR1 SGHVS and CDR2 FQNEAQ. The CDR3 consists of 16 residues. V lost 5 bases, J lost 0 bases, and 13 bases lay in between. The CDR3 sequence: CASSTPDGPNTGELFF. CDR3 bases: TGTGCCAGCAGCACACCGGACGGGCCGAACACCGGGGAGCTGTTTTTT.

Remarks on this clonotype: The limits of the CDR3 on the DNA are not certain, so only TCRdb's listed CDR3 is given. The chain recombines TRBV28 with TRBJ1-4; the table calls TRBD1, which could not be checked here. The CDR3 totals 16 residues, both ends included. The germline V gene encodes CDR1 MDHEN and CDR2 SYDVKM. CDR3 region: CASSFQPGPGVKNCFF.

J is TRBJ2-1 and V is TRBV29-1; TRBD2 agrees at 9 bases. CDR3 length equals 15 residues. The ends lost 4 bases at V and 4 bases at J; junction bases unmatched: 8. Germline V gene data show CDR1 as SQVTM and CDR2 as ANQGSEA. CDR3 coding DNA: TGCAGCGTTGTGGCTAGCGGGACGCCGTACAATGAGCAGTTCTTC. Translated, it gives CSVVASGTPYNEQFF.

The V and J genes are TRBV28 and TRBJ2-1; a weak D match, TRBD2 (6 bases). Germline V gene lookup returns CDR1 MDHEN and CDR2 SYDVKM. The V gene lost 6 bases and the J gene lost 6 bases, with 15 bases spanning the gap. The CDR3 consists of 14 residues. In DNA form, the CDR3 reads TGTGCCAGCAGCCCCGCCGGGACTCCCAATGAGCAGTTCTTC. Protein sequence: CASSPAGTPNEQFF.

This clonotype was recorded a few times. V usage is TRBV7-2 and J usage is TRBJ2-7, with 9 bases lining up with TRBD1. The CDR3 runs 15 residues. Germline assignment: CDR1 SGHTA and CDR2 FQGNSA. The V gene end was trimmed by 2 bases and the J gene end by 0 bases; junction bases not matched to a gene: 2. The CDR3 protein is CASSLWDRDSYEQYF. The DNA of the CDR3 is TGTGCCAGCAGCTTATGGGACAGGGACTCCTACGAGCAGTACTTC.

This clonotype has ten or more counts. V and J are TRBV28 and TRBJ1-1; 7 nucleotides agree with TRBD1. This CDR3 has 13 amino acids. Germline CDR1 is MDHEN and CDR2 is SYDVKM. After removal of 10 bases from V and 6 bases from J, the junction contained 11 bases not matched to a gene. The CDR3 here is CATTSGTEAEAFF. In DNA, the CDR3 is TGTGCCACCACCTCCGGGACAGAGGCTGAAGCTTTCTTT.

This clonotype was recorded a few times. The genes are TRBV20-1 and TRBJ2-5, with D perhaps given as TRBD1 or TRBD2 (5 bases each). The germline V and J ends were trimmed by 3 bases and 3 bases, with 14 bases remaining between them. The CDR3 runs 14 residues. Germline V gene lookup returns CDR1 DFQATT and CDR2 SNEGSKA (reference sequence). The CDR3 DNA is TGCAGTGCTAGCCAGGGTACGGGGAAAGAGACCCAGTACTTC. Translation: CSASQGTGKETQYF.

This clonotype was detected many times. This rearrangement joins TRBV28 to TRBJ2-5, with D possibly matching TRBD2 (5 bases). CDR1 and CDR2 (germline): MDHEN, SYDVKM. V gave up 6 bases and J gave up 3 bases, with 17 bases separating them. The CDR3 has 15 amino acids. In DNA form, the CDR3 reads TGTGCCAGCAGCCCCCTCCCAGACGGGGAAGAGACCCAGTACTTC. It translates to CASSPLPDGEETQYF.